Shown below are 9 T cell receptor beta chains from a single sample sequenced in a study of neurological immune-mediated disorders (dated by TCRdb to the late 2010s). Libraries were constructed by 5' RACE. The sequencing machine was an Illumina HiSeq 2500. TCRdb passed the public sequencing reads through fastp at Q25 and MiXCR, retaining productive beta sequences. For every CDR3 protein sequence, its rows merge into one entry that carries the most common genes and DNA. The sample table lists 100,000 or so distinct CDR3 sequences, less than 15% of them with a count of one. The biggest ten clones account for roughly 4.8% of the sample. Interpreted using the paper, the time point label stands for: longitudinal time-point 2. Sample: PBMCs. These TCRs come from a female donor with HTLV-1-associated myelopathy (HAM/TSP).

This clonotype was seen at least ten times. The chain carries TRBV5-1 and TRBJ2-7; D is ambiguous. V lost 7 bases, J lost 5 bases, and 19 bases lay in between. Germline lookup yields CDR1 SGHRS and CDR2 YFSETQ. The CDR3 is 14 amino acids. The DNA for the CDR3 is TGCGCCAGCCGCGTCCTTAACCCTGGGGACGAGCAGTACTTC. This codes for CASRVLNPGDEQYF.

This clonotype was detected a few times. The J gene is TRBJ2-3, the V gene TRBV5-1; D remains ambiguous. V was cut by 6 bases and J by 4 bases, with 12 bases left in between. The germline V gene encodes CDR1 SGHRS and CDR2 YFSETQ. The CDR3 has 13 amino acids. The DNA of the CDR3 is TGCGCCAGCATAGGTCTCCCCGCAGATACGCAGTATTTT. As protein: CASIGLPADTQYF.

The J gene is TRBJ2-1, the V gene TRBV7-9; perhaps TRBD1 as D (7 bases). The length of the CDR3 is 13 residues. The ends were cut back, 7 bases at V and 5 bases at J, with 12 bases in the middle. Germline values: CDR1 SEHNR, CDR2 FQNEAQ (reference sequence). CDR3: CASTARGDNEQFF. The CDR3 coding sequence is TGTGCCAGCACCGCCAGGGGGGACAATGAGCAGTTCTTC.

This clonotype has ten or more counts. The chain has TRBV5-1 and TRBJ1-4, with D uncertain. The CDR3 loop spans 15 amino acids. Germline CDR1 reads SGHRS; CDR2 reads YFSETQ. V was pared by 3 bases and J by 5 bases, with 14 bases between. The CDR3 is CASSWWIGVNEKLFF. The CDR3 region has the DNA TGCGCCAGCAGCTGGTGGATAGGCGTGAATGAAAAACTGTTTTTT.

The chain is built from TRBV7-9 and TRBJ2-3, with 10 bases matching TRBD2. With 5 bases clipped from V and 2 bases from J, the junction kept 7 bases outside the gene matches. Germline values: CDR1 SEHNR, CDR2 FQNEAQ (reference sequence). The CDR3 spans 16 residues. The CDR3: CASSQPLAGYTDTQYF. The CDR3 DNA sequence: TGTGCCAGCAGCCAACCACTAGCGGGATACACAGATACGCAGTATTTT.

The table lists this clonotype with many counts. This rearrangement joins TRBV5-1 to TRBJ2-3; 11 bases match TRBD2. The CDR3 is 17 residues long. CDR1 and CDR2 (germline): SGHRS, YFSETQ. J gave up 2 bases and V 0 bases, and 5 bases lay outside the gene matches. CDR3 in DNA: TGCGCCAGCAGCTTGGCAAAGACTAGCGGGGACACAGATACGCAGTATTTT. It yields the protein CASSLAKTSGDTDTQYF.

This clonotype occurred many times. The CDR3 is CATSDAGSKETQYF. The CDR3 DNA sequence: TGTGCCACCAGTGACGCAGGCTCTAAAGAGACCCAGTACTTC. This chain links TRBV24-1 with TRBJ2-5; the D is unclear. The ends were cut back, 4 bases at V and 3 bases at J, with 11 bases in the middle. The CDR3 consists of 14 residues. From germline, CDR1 is KGHDR and CDR2 SFDVKD.

This clonotype was observed many times. The chain carries TRBV27 and TRBJ2-7; D perhaps matches TRBD1 (5 bases). Trimming took off 2 bases at V and 7 bases at J, with 15 bases between the two ends. The CDR3 covers 14 residues. Germline loops: CDR1 MNHEY, CDR2 SMNVEV (reference sequence). The CDR3 is CASSLVVKQGEQYF. DNA of the CDR3: TGTGCCAGCAGTTTAGTCGTCAAGCAGGGTGAGCAGTACTTC.

There are many counts of this clonotype. This chain joins TRBV28 and TRBJ1-2; 9 nucleotides line up with TRBD1. Germline V gene sequence: CDR1 MDHEN, CDR2 SYDVKM. After removal of 2 bases from V and 6 bases from J, the junction contained 4 bases not matched to a gene. The CDR3 extends over 14 amino acids. Here the CDR3 DNA reads TGTGCCAGCAGTTTAACACAGGGGGCGAATGGCTACACCTTC. Protein product: CASSLTQGANGYTF.